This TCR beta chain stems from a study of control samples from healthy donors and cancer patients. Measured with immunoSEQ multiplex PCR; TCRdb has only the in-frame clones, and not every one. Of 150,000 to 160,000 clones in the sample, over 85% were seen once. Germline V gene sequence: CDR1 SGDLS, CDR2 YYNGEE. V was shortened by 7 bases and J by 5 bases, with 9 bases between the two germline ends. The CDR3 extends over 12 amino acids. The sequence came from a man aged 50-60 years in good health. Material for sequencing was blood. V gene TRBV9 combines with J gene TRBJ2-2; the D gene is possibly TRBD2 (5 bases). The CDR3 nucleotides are TGTGCCAGCCGCAGGAGGACCGGGGAGCTGTTTTTT. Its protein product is CASRRRTGELFF.